This TCR beta chain was documented in a study of T cells in Graves' hyperthyroidism and ophthalmopathy. Study-wide results and limits: Ophthalmopathy was model-predicted a median approximately six months pre-onset.

Amplification of TCR beta CDR3 regions was performed using RNA transcripts as template. The HTBI primer set served for first-round RT-PCR of the TCR CDR3. TCRdb reprocessed the multiplex PCR reads via MiXCR and lists one record per CDR3 protein. The sample records roughly 500,000 distinct CDR3 sequences, around 46% being singletons. This clonotype came up many times. Its antigen remains unidentified. The sequencing input was peripheral blood or thyroid tissue (not recorded which). The clonotype comes from an adult woman with Graves' disease, either hyperthyroidism or ophthalmopathy (not recorded which).

CDR3 residues: CASSPREPQHF. In DNA form, the CDR3 reads TGTGCCAGCAGCCCTCGGGAGCCCCAGCATTTT. The chain combines TRBV7-3 with TRBJ1-5; D not resolved. The CDR3 length is 11 residues. The germline V gene encodes CDR1 SGHTA and CDR2 FQGTGA. Trimming took off 5 bases at V and 8 bases at J, with 7 bases between the two ends. Supplemented by reference TRBV7-3 and TRBJ1-5, the full variable domain reads GAGVSQTPSNKVTEKGKYVELRCDPISGHTALYWYRQSLGQGPEFLIYFQGTGAADDSGLPNDRFFAVRPEGSVSTLKIQRTERGDSAVYLCASSPREPQHFGDGTRLSIL.